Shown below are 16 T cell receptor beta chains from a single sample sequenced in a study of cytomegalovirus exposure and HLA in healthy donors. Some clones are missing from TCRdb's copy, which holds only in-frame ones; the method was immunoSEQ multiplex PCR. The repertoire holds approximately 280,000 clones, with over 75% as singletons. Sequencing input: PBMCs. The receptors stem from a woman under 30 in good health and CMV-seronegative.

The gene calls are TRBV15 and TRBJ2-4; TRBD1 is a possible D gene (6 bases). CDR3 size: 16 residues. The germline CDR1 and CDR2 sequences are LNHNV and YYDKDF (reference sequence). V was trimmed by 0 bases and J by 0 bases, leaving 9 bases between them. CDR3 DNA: TGTGCCACCAGCAGAGATCAAGGGGGAGCCAAAAACATTCAGTACTTC. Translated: CATSRDQGGAKNIQYF.

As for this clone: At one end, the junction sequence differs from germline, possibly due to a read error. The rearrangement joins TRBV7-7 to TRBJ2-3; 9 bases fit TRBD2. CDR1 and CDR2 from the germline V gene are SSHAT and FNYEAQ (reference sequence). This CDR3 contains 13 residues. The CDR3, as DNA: TGTGCTAGCAGCCTAATTAGCGGGAGAGCGCAGTATTTT. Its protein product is CASSLISGRAQYF.

DNA of the CDR3: TGCGCCAGCAGTGAGTCGCCCAGTCGGCGGGAGCAGTTCTTC. Its protein product is CASSESPSRREQFF. The genes are TRBV10-2 and TRBJ2-1, with D uncertain. The CDR3 has 14 residues. With 0 bases removed from V and 10 bases from J, the gap between germline ends came to 13 bases. Germline V CDR1 and CDR2: WSHSY, SAAADI.

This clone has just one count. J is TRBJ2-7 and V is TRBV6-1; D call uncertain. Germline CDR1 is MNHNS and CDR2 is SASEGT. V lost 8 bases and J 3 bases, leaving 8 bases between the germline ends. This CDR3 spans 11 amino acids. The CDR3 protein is CASHFRYEQYF. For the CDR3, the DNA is TGTGCCAGCCACTTCCGCTACGAGCAGTACTTC.

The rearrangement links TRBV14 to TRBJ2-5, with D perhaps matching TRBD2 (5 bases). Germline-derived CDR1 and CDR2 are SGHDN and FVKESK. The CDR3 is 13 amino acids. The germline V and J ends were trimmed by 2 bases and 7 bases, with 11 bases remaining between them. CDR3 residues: CASSQSGVGTQYF. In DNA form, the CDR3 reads TGTGCCAGCAGCCAATCCGGGGTCGGGACCCAGTACTTC.

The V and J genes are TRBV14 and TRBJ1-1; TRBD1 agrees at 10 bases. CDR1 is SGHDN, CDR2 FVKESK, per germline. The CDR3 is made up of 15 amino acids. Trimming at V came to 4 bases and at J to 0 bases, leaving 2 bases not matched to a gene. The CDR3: CASSLGTGVNTEAFF. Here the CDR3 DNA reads TGTGCCAGCAGCCTGGGGACAGGGGTGAACACTGAAGCTTTCTTT.

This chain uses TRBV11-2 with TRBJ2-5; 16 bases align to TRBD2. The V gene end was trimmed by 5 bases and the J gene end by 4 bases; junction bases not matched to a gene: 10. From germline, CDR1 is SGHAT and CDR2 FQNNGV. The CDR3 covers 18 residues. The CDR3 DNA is TGTGCCAGCAGCCAAGGGGGACTAGCGGGAGGGCCGGGAGAGACCCAGTACTTC. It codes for CASSQGGLAGGPGETQYF.

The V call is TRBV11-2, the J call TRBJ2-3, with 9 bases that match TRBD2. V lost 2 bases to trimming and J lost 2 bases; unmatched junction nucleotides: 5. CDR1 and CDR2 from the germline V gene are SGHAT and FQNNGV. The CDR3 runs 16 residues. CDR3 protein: CASSLLTSGSTDTQYF. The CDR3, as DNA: TGTGCCAGCAGCTTACTTACTAGCGGGTCCACAGATACGCAGTATTTT.

The CDR3 DNA is TGTGCCAGCAGCGTCGACAGGGGTAAGACACCCCTCCACTTT. The encoded protein is CASSVDRGKTPLHF. V is TRBV9 and J is TRBJ1-6; 8 nucleotides align to TRBD1. With 2 bases clipped from V and 11 bases from J, the junction kept 6 bases outside the gene matches. Germline CDR1 reads SGDLS; CDR2 reads YYNGEE. The CDR3 runs to 14 residues.

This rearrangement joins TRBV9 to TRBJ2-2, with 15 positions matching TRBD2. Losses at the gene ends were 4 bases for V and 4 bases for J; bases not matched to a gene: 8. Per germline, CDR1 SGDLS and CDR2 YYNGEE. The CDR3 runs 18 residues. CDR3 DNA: TGTGCCAGCAGCCCTGGACTAGCGGGAGGGCCGGGCACCGGGGAGCTGTTTTTT. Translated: CASSPGLAGGPGTGELFF.

CDR3 DNA sequence: TGTGCCAGCAGTTTTCTCGGACAATCCCACTACGAGCAGTACTTC. Translation gives CASSFLGQSHYEQYF. The V call is TRBV28, the J call TRBJ2-7, with D possibly matching TRBD1 (5 bases). The ends were cut back, 3 bases at V and 3 bases at J, with 15 bases in the middle. This CDR3 region has 15 residues. Germline lookup yields CDR1 MDHEN and CDR2 SYDVKM.

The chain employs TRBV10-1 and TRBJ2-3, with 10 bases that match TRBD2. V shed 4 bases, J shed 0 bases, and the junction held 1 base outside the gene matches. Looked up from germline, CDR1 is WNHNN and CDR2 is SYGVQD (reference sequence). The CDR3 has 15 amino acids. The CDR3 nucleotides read TGCGCCAGCAGTGCTAGCGGGGGTAGCACAGATACGCAGTATTTT. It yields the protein CASSASGGSTDTQYF.

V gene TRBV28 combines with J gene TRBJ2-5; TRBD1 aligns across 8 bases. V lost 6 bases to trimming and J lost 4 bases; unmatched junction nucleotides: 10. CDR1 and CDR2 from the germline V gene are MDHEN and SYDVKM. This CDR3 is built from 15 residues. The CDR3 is CASSRGQVVLETQYF. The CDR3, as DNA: TGTGCCAGCAGCCGGGGACAGGTTGTGTTAGAGACCCAGTACTTC. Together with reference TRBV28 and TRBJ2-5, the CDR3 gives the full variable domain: DVKVTQSSRYLVKRTGEKVFLECVQDMDHENMFWYRQDPGLGLRLIYFSYDVKMKEKGDIPEGYSVSREKKERFSLILESASTNQTSMYLCASSRGQVVLETQYFGPGTRLLVL.

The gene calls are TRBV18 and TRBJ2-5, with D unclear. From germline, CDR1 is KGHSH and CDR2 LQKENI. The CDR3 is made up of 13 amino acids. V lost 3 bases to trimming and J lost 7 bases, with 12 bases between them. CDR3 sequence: CASSPNDSGTQYF. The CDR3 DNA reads TGTGCCAGCTCACCGAACGACTCTGGGACCCAGTACTTC.

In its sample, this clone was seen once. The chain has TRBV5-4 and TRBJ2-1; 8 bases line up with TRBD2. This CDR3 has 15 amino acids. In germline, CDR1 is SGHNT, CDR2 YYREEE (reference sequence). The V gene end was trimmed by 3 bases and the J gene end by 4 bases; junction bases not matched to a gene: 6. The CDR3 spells CASSSGLDLYNEQFF. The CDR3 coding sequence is TGTGCCAGCAGCTCGGGACTAGATCTGTACAATGAGCAGTTCTTC.

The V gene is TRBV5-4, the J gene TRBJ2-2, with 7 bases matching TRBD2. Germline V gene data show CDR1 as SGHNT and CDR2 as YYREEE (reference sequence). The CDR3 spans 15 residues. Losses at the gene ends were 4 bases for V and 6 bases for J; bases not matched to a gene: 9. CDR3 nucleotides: TGTGCCAGCAGCGATGACCGTGGGGGGGCCGGGGAGCTGTTTTTT. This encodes CASSDDRGGAGELFF.